Listed here are 14 T cell receptor beta chains from one sample, sequenced in a study of CD8 T cells in ankylosing spondylitis. TCRdb used MiXCR to reprocess the 5' RACE reads, holding one entry per CDR3 protein. The sample shows roughly 64,000 distinct CDR3 sequences, about 6.2% of them seen only once. Sequenced input: synovial fluid, either unsorted or a sorted T cell fraction (not recorded which). Receptors originate from a male donor with ankylosing spondylitis.

The CDR3 spells CAWKGSPTPYNEQFF. The CDR3 nucleotides are TGTGCCTGGAAAGGGTCCCCGACCCCCTACAATGAGCAGTTCTTC. V and J are TRBV30 and TRBJ2-1; D not certain. V was pared by 4 bases and J by 2 bases, with 15 bases between. CDR1 GTSNPN and CDR2 SVGIG come from the germline V gene (reference sequence). The CDR3 is 15 amino acids.

The V and J genes are TRBV10-1 and TRBJ2-1; TRBD2 matches at 12 bases. CDR1 is WNHNN, CDR2 SYGVQD, per germline (reference sequence). The CDR3 runs to 17 residues. The trim removed 3 bases at V and 5 bases at J, leaving 8 bases unmatched. Here the CDR3 reads CASSDLTSGSFHNEQFF. The CDR3 DNA sequence: TGCGCCAGCAGTGACCTGACTAGCGGGAGTTTCCACAATGAGCAGTTCTTC.

By frequency in the sample, this clonotype is medium-sized. V and J are TRBV28 and TRBJ2-5; TRBD1 matches 10 bases. The V and J ends lost 3 bases and 4 bases, in that order; junction bases with no gene match: 8. Germline values: CDR1 MDHEN, CDR2 SYDVKM. There are 16 residues in the CDR3. The chain's CDR3 is CASSFTGTGVGETQYF. The CDR3 DNA follows: TGTGCCAGCAGTTTTACCGGGACAGGGGTAGGAGAGACCCAGTACTTC.

This clonotype was seen a few times. V is TRBV28 and J is TRBJ2-1; 11 nucleotides line up with TRBD2. CDR1 and CDR2 (germline): MDHEN, SYDVKM. CDR3 length equals 18 residues. Germline trimming cut 6 bases from V and 8 bases from J; bases unmatched to any gene: 18. This CDR3 is CASSPPARASGRIDEQFF. DNA for the CDR3: TGTGCCAGCAGCCCCCCCGCACGGGCTAGCGGGAGGATCGATGAGCAGTTCTTC.

This clonotype was found once. This may arise from a read error, as a much more abundant clone is one base away. The chain employs TRBV29-1 and TRBJ1-5, with D hard to call. This CDR3 comprises 15 residues. Germline CDR1 SQVTM, CDR2 ANQGSEA. In DNA form, the CDR3 reads TGCACCGTTGTGGGGTCCGGGAGGGGCAATCAGCCCCAGCATTTT. The encoded protein is CTVVGSGRGNQPQHF.

In this sample, this clonotype turned up many times. This sequence joins TRBV5-1 and TRBJ2-2; tentative D call: TRBD1 (6 bases). The germline gives CDR1 SGHRS, CDR2 YFSETQ. This CDR3 has 14 residues. V was shortened by 6 bases and J by 7 bases, with 16 bases between the two germline ends. This CDR3 is CASTREGGFGELFF. CDR3 sequence (DNA): TGCGCCAGCACCCGGGAAGGGGGATTCGGGGAGCTGTTTTTT.

Only a few counts were recorded for this clonotype. The chain has TRBV11-2 and TRBJ2-1, with D unresolved. The V and J ends lost 0 bases and 2 bases respectively, with 8 bases between them. Germline V gene lookup returns CDR1 SGHAT and CDR2 FQNNGV. The CDR3 covers 15 residues. This chain's CDR3 is CASSLDIDPYNEQFF. The CDR3 DNA follows: TGTGCCAGCAGCTTAGATATTGACCCCTACAATGAGCAGTTCTTC. The full variable domain, with the rest looked up from reference TRBV11-2 and TRBJ2-1, is EAGVAQSPRYKIIEKRQSVAFWCNPISGHATLYWYQQILGQGPKLLIQFQNNGVVDDSQLPKDRFSAERLKGVDSTLKIQPAKLEDSAVYLCASSLDIDPYNEQFFGPGTRLTVL.

This clonotype was counted between two and nine times. The chain recombines TRBV5-4 with TRBJ1-1, with D possibly TRBD1 on 5 matching bases. The V gene lost 2 bases and the J gene lost 8 bases, with 16 bases spanning the gap. CDR1 is SGHNT and CDR2 is YYREEE in the germline V gene (reference sequence). The CDR3 spans 14 residues. The CDR3 spells CASSLLGAYGEAFF. CDR3 nucleotide sequence: TGTGCCAGCAGCTTACTTGGGGCCTATGGAGAAGCTTTCTTT.

The sample holds many counts of this clonotype. The chain recombines TRBV2 with TRBJ2-5, with unresolved D. V lost 3 bases, J lost 4 bases, and 6 bases lay in between. The CDR3 consists of 12 residues. Per germline, CDR1 SNHLY and CDR2 FYNNEI. The CDR3 protein is CASSDWGETQYF. CDR3 in DNA: TGTGCCAGCAGTGATTGGGGAGAGACCCAGTACTTC.

The rearrangement joins TRBV11-2 to TRBJ2-5, with D hard to call. CDR1 SGHAT and CDR2 FQNNGV come from the germline V gene. This CDR3 contains 12 residues. The germline V and J ends were trimmed by 3 bases and 4 bases, with 6 bases remaining between them. CDR3: CASSLSRETQYF. CDR3 DNA sequence: TGTGCCAGCAGCTTGAGCCGAGAGACCCAGTACTTC.

This clonotype has at least ten counts. This rearrangement joins TRBV12-3 or TRBV12-4 to TRBJ1-2; perhaps TRBD1 as D (5 bases). Trimming stripped 5 bases from V and 4 bases from J, with 14 bases between. CDR3 length equals 14 residues. The CDR3 is CASSPRGQAYGYTF. The CDR3 nucleotides read TGTGCCAGCAGTCCACGCGGACAAGCCTATGGCTACACCTTC.

This clonotype was observed at least ten times. V is TRBV5-6 and J is TRBJ1-1; D is possibly TRBD1 (6 bases). Deletions cut 0 bases from V and 6 bases from J, with 6 bases between. Per germline, CDR1 SGHDT and CDR2 YYEEEE. The CDR3 is 12 residues long. CDR3 in amino acids: CASSLEGAEAFF. The CDR3 DNA reads TGTGCCAGCAGCTTGGAGGGGGCTGAAGCTTTCTTT. The whole variable domain, remainder taken from reference TRBV5-6 and TRBJ1-1, is DAGVTQSPTHLIKTRGQQVTLRCSPKSGHDTVSWYQQALGQGPQFIFQYYEEEERQRGNFPDRFSGHQFPNYSSELNVNALLLGDSALYLCASSLEGAEAFFGQGTRLTVV.

The V and J genes are TRBV3-1 and TRBJ2-7, with D perhaps matching TRBD2 (6 bases). From germline, CDR1 is LGHDT and CDR2 YNNKEL (reference sequence). The ends were cut back, 2 bases at V and 5 bases at J, with 10 bases in the middle. The CDR3 contains 13 residues. Here the CDR3 reads CASSQSLANEQYF. The CDR3 bases are TGTGCCAGCAGCCAATCACTAGCCAACGAGCAGTACTTC.

This chain connects TRBV18 to TRBJ2-3; weak D call: TRBD2 (5 bases). V lost 3 bases and J lost 0, with 10 bases in between. The CDR3 is 15 amino acids. CDR1 KGHSH and CDR2 LQKENI come from the germline V gene. The CDR3 DNA follows: TGTGCCAGCTCACCCGGACTGGAGAGCACAGATACGCAGTATTTT. Residues: CASSPGLESTDTQYF.